This TCR beta chain appears in the sequencing data of a study of cytomegalovirus exposure and HLA in healthy donors. Study-wide points: The productive fraction for most TCR beta V segments was about 87% or about 30% in an earlier analysis. Later analysis demonstrated an association between a missense DCLRE1C variant and TCR beta V- and J-gene trimming.

The PCR had 60 Vbeta and 13 Jbeta primers. TCRdb's table, derived via immunoSEQ multiplex PCR, lists solely in-frame clones and lacks some. Of 100,000 to 150,000 clones in the sample, 82% were seen once. Turning to this clone: Its cognate antigen is unknown.

The J segment lost 8 bases and the V segment lost 4 bases, leaving 4 bases of the junction unmatched. Germline CDR1 SGHTA, CDR2 FQGNSA. This CDR3 is built from 14 residues. The sample taken for sequencing was PBMCs. V is TRBV7-2 and J is TRBJ1-6; 8 bases align to TRBD1. This receptor was obtained from a woman aged 50 to 60 in good health and CMV-seropositive. The CDR3 region has the DNA TGTGCCAGCAGCTCCGGGACAGGTCATTCACCCCTCCACTTT. It specifies CASSSGTGHSPLHF.